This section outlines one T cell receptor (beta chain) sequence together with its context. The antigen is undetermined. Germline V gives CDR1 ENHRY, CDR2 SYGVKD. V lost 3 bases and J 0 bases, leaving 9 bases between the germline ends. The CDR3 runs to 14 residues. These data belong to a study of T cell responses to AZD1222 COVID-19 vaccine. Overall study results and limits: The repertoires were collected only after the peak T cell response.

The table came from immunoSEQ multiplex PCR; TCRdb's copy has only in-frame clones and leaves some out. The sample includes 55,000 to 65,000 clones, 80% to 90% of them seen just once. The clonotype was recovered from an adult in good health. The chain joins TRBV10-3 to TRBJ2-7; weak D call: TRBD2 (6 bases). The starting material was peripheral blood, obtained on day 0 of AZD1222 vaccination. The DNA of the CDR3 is TGTGCCATCAGTGAAGGCGGGATCTCCTACGAGCAGTACTTC. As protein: CAISEGGISYEQYF.